This T cell receptor (beta chain) was sequenced for a study of blood T cell repertoires in COVID-19. Libraries were prepared by immunoSEQ multiplex PCR; TCRdb keeps only in-frame clonotypes and omits some of them. The data show just over 350,000 clones, about 88% seen once. Cohort placement rested on clinical history that participants reported themselves. Germline V gene data show CDR1 as MNHEY and CDR2 as SMNVEV (reference sequence). The CDR3 totals 16 residues. V lost 5 bases, J lost 0 bases, and 14 bases lay in between. Source material: PBMCs or T cells enriched from blood (not recorded which). The V and J genes are TRBV27 and TRBJ1-5, with D unclear. The clonotype comes from a woman under 40 who had recovered from COVID-19. The CDR3 loop reads CASSPAGSYSNQPQHF. In nucleotides, the CDR3 is TGTGCCAGCAGTCCGGCGGGGAGCTATAGCAATCAGCCCCAGCATTTT.